This entry concerns a single T cell receptor beta chain. The V gene's germline CDR1 is MNHNS and CDR2 SASEGT. V was shortened by 1 base and J by 4 bases, with 12 bases between the two germline ends. The CDR3 runs to 15 residues. This entry belongs to a study of T cells after posttransplantation cyclophosphamide. The repertoire was sequenced with immunoSEQ multiplex PCR; TCRdb's copy has only in-frame clones and lacks some. The table shows 32,000 or so clones, with approximately 90% occurring only once. Sequencing used PBMCs. V is TRBV6-1 and J is TRBJ2-3, with D uncertain. The TCR sequence derives from a woman aged 40 to 50 with a blood cancer, CMV-positive, and with a related stem cell donor. The CDR3 sequence: CASSEGASYADTQYF. The DNA for the CDR3 is TGTGCCAGCAGTGAAGGCGCTAGTTACGCAGATACGCAGTATTTT.